The 14 T cell receptor beta chains listed next were all sequenced from one sample in a study of cytotoxic CD8 clonotypes in ibrutinib-treated CLL. Only in-frame clones appear in the TCRdb table, and some are missing; sequencing was by immunoSEQ multiplex PCR. Of approximately 280,000 clones in the sample, around 69% were seen once. The sample in question was PBMCs, obtained at disease progression, from a patient treated with ibrutinib. All receptors come from a human donor with chronic lymphocytic leukemia.

The gene calls are TRBV7-9 and TRBJ1-2, with a weak D call TRBD1 (6 bases). V lost 0 bases and J lost 13, with 12 bases in between. The CDR3 sequence is 12 residues long. Germline CDR1 and CDR2: SEHNR and FQNEAQ (reference sequence). CDR3 in amino acids: CASSLAKQGCTF. The CDR3 nucleotides read TGTGCCAGCAGCTTAGCGAAACAGGGTTGCACCTTC. Together with reference TRBV7-9 and TRBJ1-2, the CDR3 gives the full variable domain: DTGVSQNPRHKITKRGQNVTFRCDPISEHNRLYWYRQTLGQGPEFLTYFQNEAQLEKSRLLSDRFSAERPKGSFSTLEIQRTEQGDSAMYLCASSLAKQGCTFGSGTRLTVV.

The rearrangement links TRBV18 to TRBJ2-7, with D perhaps matching TRBD2 (6 bases). The V gene's germline CDR1 is KGHSH and CDR2 LQKENI. The CDR3 extends over 16 amino acids. Between the trimmed V and J ends, which lost 1 base and 5 bases, there was a span of 18 bases. The CDR3, as DNA: TGTGCCAGCTCACCACTGGTGGACGGAGGGGTCAACGAGCAGTACTTC. It encodes CASSPLVDGGVNEQYF. Supplemented by reference TRBV18 and TRBJ2-7, the full variable domain reads NAGVMQNPRHLVRRRGQEARLRCSPMKGHSHVYWYRQLPEEGLKFMVYLQKENIIDESGMPKERFSAEFPKEGPSILRIQQVVRGDSAAYFCASSPLVDGGVNEQYFGPGTRLTVT.

This chain connects TRBV6-1 to TRBJ2-1; D perhaps matches TRBD2 (6 bases). The length of the CDR3 is 14 residues. The V end was cut by 6 bases, the J end by 5 bases, with 14 bases between. Germline V gives CDR1 MNHNS, CDR2 SASEGT. CDR3 bases: TGTGCCAGCAGCGTCCCTCGCGGGAACAATGAGCAGTTCTTC. It yields the protein CASSVPRGNNEQFF.

Only a few counts were recorded for this clone. The chain couples TRBV6-6 to TRBJ1-2; 9 nucleotides agree with TRBD1. The ends lost 2 bases at V and 6 bases at J; junction bases unmatched: 4. Germline lookup yields CDR1 MNHNY and CDR2 SVGAGI (reference sequence). The CDR3 has 14 residues. DNA for the CDR3: TGTGCCAGCAGTTACACCGGACAGGGGAATGGCTACACCTTC. It yields the protein CASSYTGQGNGYTF.

The chain carries TRBV7-6 and TRBJ2-7; tentative D call: TRBD1 (5 bases). V lost 3 bases and J lost 8, with 29 bases in between. The germline CDR1 and CDR2 sequences are SGHVS and FNYEAQ. CDR3 size: 18 residues. CDR3: CASSFLYSRQDSSLKQYF. In DNA, the CDR3 is TGTGCCAGCAGCTTTCTCTATAGTAGACAAGACAGCAGCCTGAAGCAGTACTTC.

The chain employs TRBV19 and TRBJ2-7; D ambiguous. Trimming took off 1 base at V and 3 bases at J, with 10 bases between the two ends. Germline values: CDR1 LNHDA, CDR2 SQIVND (reference sequence). The CDR3 covers 14 residues. DNA for the CDR3: TGTGCCAGTAGTATAGCTGGCAACCGCTACGAGCAGTACTTC. This encodes CASSIAGNRYEQYF.

The chain has TRBV10-3 and TRBJ2-2; 12 bases match TRBD2. Unmatched junction bases numbered 9, after V lost 6 bases and J lost 1 base. The CDR3 runs 18 residues. Germline CDR1 ENHRY, CDR2 SYGVKD. The CDR3 region has the DNA TGTGCCATCAGACGTTCTAGCGGGAGGGCCCAGAACACCGGGGAGCTGTTTTTT. Its translation: CAIRRSSGRAQNTGELFF.

This clone came up a few times. The CDR3 protein is CASSRDRGWSPLHF. For the CDR3, the DNA is TGTGCCAGCTCACGGGACAGGGGGTGGTCACCCCTCCACTTT. The rearrangement joins TRBV18 to TRBJ1-6; 11 bases line up with TRBD1. The CDR3 is made up of 14 amino acids. Germline-derived CDR1 and CDR2 are KGHSH and LQKENI. The V segment lost 4 bases and the J segment 10 bases; nucleotides outside the gene matches: 3.

This clone was recorded only once. The CDR3 loop reads CATSRDNVPGNTIYF. The CDR3 coding sequence is TGTGCCACCAGCAGAGATAATGTGCCAGGAAACACCATATATTTT. The chain couples TRBV15 to TRBJ1-3; D not certain. The CDR3 has 15 residues. The germline gives CDR1 LNHNV, CDR2 YYDKDF (reference sequence). V shed 0 bases and J shed 4 bases, with 10 bases lying between them.

The V call is TRBV5-4, the J call TRBJ2-4; TRBD2 matches 9 bases. The CDR3 consists of 17 residues. Germline V gene sequence: CDR1 SGHNT, CDR2 YYREEE (reference sequence). After removal of 3 bases from V and 0 bases from J, the junction contained 7 bases not matched to a gene. CDR3 nucleotides: TGTGCCAGCAGCTCCGGCGGGGGGGTTCTAGCCAAAAACATTCAGTACTTC. Residues: CASSSGGGVLAKNIQYF.

The V gene is TRBV9, the J gene TRBJ1-2; D gene uncertain. The length of the CDR3 is 12 residues. The V gene's germline CDR1 is SGDLS and CDR2 YYNGEE. The V gene lost 4 bases and the J gene lost 6 bases, with 10 bases spanning the gap. As DNA, the CDR3 is TGTGCCAGCAGCCCAATCCCGAATGGCTACACCTTC. It yields the protein CASSPIPNGYTF.

This clone was seen a handful of times. Written as DNA, the CDR3 is TGTGCCAGCAGTGACGGACAGGGGCGGACACCCCTCCACTTT. Translated: CASSDGQGRTPLHF. The chain couples TRBV6-4 to TRBJ1-6; 9 bases line up with TRBD1. Per germline, CDR1 MRHNA and CDR2 SNTAGT. V gave up 2 bases and J gave up 11 bases; unmatched junction bases: 4. This CDR3 has 14 amino acids.

This clone was picked up a small number of times. The rearrangement links TRBV5-5 to TRBJ2-7, with D possibly matching TRBD1 (5 bases). The V gene's germline CDR1 is SGHKS and CDR2 YYEKEE (reference sequence). The CDR3 consists of 15 residues. V shed 4 bases and J shed 0 bases, with 14 bases lying between them. CDR3 amino acids: CASSHTGGSSYEQYF. CDR3 DNA: TGTGCCAGCAGCCACACAGGTGGCAGCTCCTACGAGCAGTACTTC.

The CDR3 loop reads CASSQGSGFTGELFF. The CDR3 DNA follows: TGTGCCAGCAGCCAGGGTAGCGGGTTCACCGGGGAGCTGTTTTTT. The gene calls are TRBV14 and TRBJ2-2, with TRBD2 identical over 7 bases. V lost 3 bases to trimming and J lost 4 bases; unmatched junction nucleotides: 5. Germline lookup yields CDR1 SGHDN and CDR2 FVKESK. CDR3 length: 15 amino acids.